One and the same sample provided the 13 T cell receptor beta chains below, sequenced in a study of early T cells in non-severe SARS-CoV-2 infection. TCRdb itself ran the 5' RACE reads through MiXCR, one entry per CDR3 protein. The sample comprises tens of thousands of distinct CDR3 sequences, 4% to 4.5% of which are singletons, and 4.4% rests with the top ten. The sequenced sample consisted of whole blood. Receptors were obtained from an adult who was a healthcare worker with PCR-confirmed SARS-CoV-2 infection or an uninfected control (not recorded which).

This clonotype was observed many times. The J gene is TRBJ2-7, the V gene TRBV20-1; D might be TRBD1 (6 bases). The germline V gene has CDR1 DFQATT and CDR2 SNEGSKA (reference sequence). With 4 bases removed from V and 0 bases from J, the gap between germline ends came to 19 bases. The CDR3 covers 16 residues. The CDR3 DNA sequence: TGCAGTGCTAAGGTCCCTCGGACAGCTAGCTCCTACGAGCAGTACTTC. Protein product: CSAKVPRTASSYEQYF.

This clonotype was detected a few times. This chain joins TRBV6-2 or TRBV6-3 and TRBJ2-2; 8 nucleotides agree with TRBD2. V shed 6 bases and J 2 bases; nucleotides not matched to a gene: 11. Germline CDR1 reads MNHEY; CDR2 reads SVGEGT. This CDR3 spans 17 amino acids. CDR3 protein: CASSPSGSGRNTGELFF. The CDR3 nucleotides are TGTGCCAGCAGCCCCAGCGGGAGCGGGAGAAACACCGGGGAGCTGTTTTTT.

This clonotype was detected a few times. V usage is TRBV7-9 and J usage is TRBJ2-1; D is undetermined. Germline assignment: CDR1 SEHNR and CDR2 FQNEAQ (reference sequence). Deletions cut 5 bases from V and 6 bases from J, with 8 bases between. CDR3 length equals 12 residues. CDR3 in amino acids: CASSLVGNEQFF. The CDR3 region has the DNA TGTGCCAGCAGCCTAGTGGGCAATGAGCAGTTCTTC. Supplemented by reference TRBV7-9 and TRBJ2-1, the full variable domain reads DTGVSQNPRHKITKRGQNVTFRCDPISEHNRLYWYRQTLGQGPEFLTYFQNEAQLEKSRLLSDRFSAERPKGSFSTLEIQRTEQGDSAMYLCASSLVGNEQFFGPGTRLTVL.

Ten or more counts support this clonotype. The rearrangement joins TRBV18 to TRBJ1-1; weak D call: TRBD1 (5 bases). Per germline, CDR1 KGHSH and CDR2 LQKENI. V gave up 1 base and J gave up 3 bases, with 9 bases separating them. The CDR3 runs 14 residues. The CDR3 here is CASSPLGVDTEAFF. The CDR3 DNA follows: TGTGCCAGCTCACCACTGGGGGTGGACACTGAAGCTTTCTTT.

This clonotype occurred many times. The chain joins TRBV7-8 to TRBJ1-2; tentatively, D is TRBD1 (6 bases). This CDR3 has 14 residues. Trimming removed 1 base from V and 4 bases from J, with 10 bases in between. From germline, CDR1 is SGHVS and CDR2 FQNEAQ. The CDR3 protein is CASSLVGDTYGYTF. DNA of the CDR3: TGTGCCAGCAGCTTAGTTGGGGACACCTATGGCTACACCTTC.

There are a few counts of this clonotype. The J gene is TRBJ2-1, the V gene TRBV5-1; maybe TRBD2 (6 bases). Deletions cut 3 bases from V and 14 bases from J, with 21 bases between. CDR1 and CDR2 (germline): SGHRS, YFSETQ. The CDR3 consists of 14 residues. In DNA form, the CDR3 reads TGCGCCAGCAGCTCTACTAGCAACGGGGGAAGGGAGTTCTTC. Its protein is CASSSTSNGGREFF.

There are a few counts of this clonotype. The chain carries TRBV29-1 and TRBJ1-2; TRBD1 agrees at 9 bases. This CDR3 comprises 13 residues. CDR1 and CDR2 (germline): SQVTM, ANQGSEA. V shed 7 bases and J 6 bases; nucleotides not matched to a gene: 9. The CDR3 loop reads CSAWDREGDGYTF. CDR3 DNA sequence: TGCAGCGCCTGGGACAGGGAAGGCGATGGCTACACCTTC.

This clonotype was found many times. V and J are TRBV28 and TRBJ2-3, with TRBD2 matching over 9 bases. The germline V gene has CDR1 MDHEN and CDR2 SYDVKM. The CDR3 length is 16 residues. The V and J ends lost 4 bases and 2 bases, in that order; junction bases with no gene match: 7. In DNA form, the CDR3 reads TGTGCCAGCAGTTCTAGCGGGGCGGGGGACACAGATACGCAGTATTTT. It yields the protein CASSSSGAGDTDTQYF.

The chain recombines TRBV6-5 with TRBJ2-3; tentatively, D is TRBD2 (5 bases). The V and J ends lost 0 bases and 6 bases respectively, with 10 bases between them. Germline CDR1 MNHEY, CDR2 SVGAGI. The CDR3 is 14 residues long. CDR3 sequence reads: CASSYSWGADTQYF. The CDR3, as DNA: TGTGCCAGCAGTTACTCTTGGGGAGCGGATACGCAGTATTTT.

This clonotype was recorded at least ten times. The chain uses TRBV27 and TRBJ2-2, with 8 bases fitting TRBD1. Per the germline V gene, CDR1 is MNHEY and CDR2 is SMNVEV (reference sequence). V gave up 6 bases and J gave up 6 bases; unmatched junction bases: 6. This CDR3 is 14 amino acids long. In DNA form, the CDR3 reads TGTGCCAGCAGGGGACAGGCCACCGCCGGGGAGCTGTTTTTT. This translates into CASRGQATAGELFF.

The sample holds many counts of this clonotype. V is TRBV4-1 and J is TRBJ2-7; perhaps TRBD2 as D (5 bases). Between the trimmed V and J ends, which lost 4 bases and 3 bases, there was a span of 13 bases. Germline V gene lookup returns CDR1 MGHRA and CDR2 YSYEKL. This CDR3 region has 14 residues. This CDR3 is CASSLATRGYEQYF. In DNA form, the CDR3 reads TGCGCCAGCAGCCTCGCTACCCGGGGCTACGAGCAGTACTTC.

This clonotype was observed at least ten times. The chain recombines TRBV7-8 with TRBJ2-1; weak D call: TRBD2 (5 bases). The CDR3 has 12 amino acids. Trimming took off 4 bases at V and 10 bases at J, with 11 bases between the two ends. Germline loops: CDR1 SGHVS, CDR2 FQNEAQ. The CDR3, as DNA: TGTGCCAGCAGCTCCTGGGGAGAGGAGCAGTTCTTC. Protein product: CASSSWGEEQFF.

Ten or more counts support this clonotype. The V gene is TRBV12-3 or TRBV12-4, the J gene TRBJ2-2; a possible D gene is TRBD1 (6 bases). This CDR3 is built from 16 residues. The germline V and J ends were trimmed by 6 bases and 0 bases, with 14 bases remaining between them. CDR3 DNA: TGTGCCAGCAGCCCTCAAGGGGGATCGAACACCGGGGAGCTGTTTTTT. This encodes CASSPQGGSNTGELFF.